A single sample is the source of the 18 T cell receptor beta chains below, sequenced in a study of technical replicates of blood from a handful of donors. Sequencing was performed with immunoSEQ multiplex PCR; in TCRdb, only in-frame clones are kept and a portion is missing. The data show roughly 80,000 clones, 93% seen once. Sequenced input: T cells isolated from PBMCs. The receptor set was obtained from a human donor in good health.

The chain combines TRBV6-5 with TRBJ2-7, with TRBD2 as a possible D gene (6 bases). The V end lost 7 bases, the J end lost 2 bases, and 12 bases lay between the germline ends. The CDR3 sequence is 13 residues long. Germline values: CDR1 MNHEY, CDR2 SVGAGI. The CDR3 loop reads CASTGTSTYEQYF. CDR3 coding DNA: TGTGCCAGCACGGGAACTAGCACCTACGAGCAGTACTTC.

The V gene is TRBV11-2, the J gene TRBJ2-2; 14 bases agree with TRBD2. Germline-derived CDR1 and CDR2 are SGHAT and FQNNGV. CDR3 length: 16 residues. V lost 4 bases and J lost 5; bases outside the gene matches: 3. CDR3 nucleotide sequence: TGTGCCAGCAGCTGGGGACTAGCGGGAGTGACCGGGGAGCTGTTTTTT. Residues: CASSWGLAGVTGELFF. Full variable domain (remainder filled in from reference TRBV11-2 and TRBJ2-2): EAGVAQSPRYKIIEKRQSVAFWCNPISGHATLYWYQQILGQGPKLLIQFQNNGVVDDSQLPKDRFSAERLKGVDSTLKIQPAKLEDSAVYLCASSWGLAGVTGELFFGEGSRLTVL.

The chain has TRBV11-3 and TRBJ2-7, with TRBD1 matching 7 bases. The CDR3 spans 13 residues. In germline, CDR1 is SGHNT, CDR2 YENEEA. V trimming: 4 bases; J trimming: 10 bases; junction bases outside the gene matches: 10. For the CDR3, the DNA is TGTGCCAGCAGCTCTGCCGGGACAGCCTCTCAGTACTTC. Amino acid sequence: CASSSAGTASQYF.

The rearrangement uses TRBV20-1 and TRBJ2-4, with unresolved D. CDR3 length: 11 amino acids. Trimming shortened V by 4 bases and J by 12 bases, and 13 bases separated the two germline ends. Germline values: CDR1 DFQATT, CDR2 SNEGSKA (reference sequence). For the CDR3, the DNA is TGCAGTGCTAATTCACCTAATACTCAGTACTTC. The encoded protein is CSANSPNTQYF.

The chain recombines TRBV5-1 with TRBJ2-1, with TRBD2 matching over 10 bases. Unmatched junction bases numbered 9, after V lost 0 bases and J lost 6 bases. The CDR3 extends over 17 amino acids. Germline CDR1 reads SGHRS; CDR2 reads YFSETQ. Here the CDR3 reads CASSLGLAGVLGNEQFF. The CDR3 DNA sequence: TGCGCCAGCAGCTTGGGACTAGCGGGTGTTTTAGGCAATGAGCAGTTCTTC.

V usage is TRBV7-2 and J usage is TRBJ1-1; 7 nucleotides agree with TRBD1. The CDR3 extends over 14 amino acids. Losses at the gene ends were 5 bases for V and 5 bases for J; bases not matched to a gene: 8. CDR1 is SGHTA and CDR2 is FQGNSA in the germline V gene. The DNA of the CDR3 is TGTGCCAGCAGCAGACAGGGTGCGAGTACTGAAGCTTTCTTT. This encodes CASSRQGASTEAFF.

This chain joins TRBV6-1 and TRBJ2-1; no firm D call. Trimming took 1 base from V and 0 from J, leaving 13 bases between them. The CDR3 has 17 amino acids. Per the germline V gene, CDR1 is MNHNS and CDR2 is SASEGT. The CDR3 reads CASSEGGGTISYNEQFF. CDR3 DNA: TGTGCCAGCAGTGAAGGTGGCGGCACAATCTCCTACAATGAGCAGTTCTTC.

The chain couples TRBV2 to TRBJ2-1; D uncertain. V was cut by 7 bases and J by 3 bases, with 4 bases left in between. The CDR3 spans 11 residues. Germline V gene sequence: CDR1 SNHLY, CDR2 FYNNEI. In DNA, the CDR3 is TGTGCCAGCACTAACTACAATGAGCAGTTCTTC. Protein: CASTNYNEQFF.

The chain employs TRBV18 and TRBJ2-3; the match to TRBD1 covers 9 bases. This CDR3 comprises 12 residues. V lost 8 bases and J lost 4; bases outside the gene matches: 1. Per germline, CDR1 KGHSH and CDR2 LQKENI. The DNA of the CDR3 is TGTGCCAGCGGGGACAGGGCAGATACGCAGTATTTT. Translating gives CASGDRADTQYF.

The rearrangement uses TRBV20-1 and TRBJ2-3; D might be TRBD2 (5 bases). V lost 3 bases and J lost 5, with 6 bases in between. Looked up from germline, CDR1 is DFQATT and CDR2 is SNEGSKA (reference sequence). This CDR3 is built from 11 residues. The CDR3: CSASAGDTQYF. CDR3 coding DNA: TGCAGTGCTAGTGCGGGAGATACGCAGTATTTT.

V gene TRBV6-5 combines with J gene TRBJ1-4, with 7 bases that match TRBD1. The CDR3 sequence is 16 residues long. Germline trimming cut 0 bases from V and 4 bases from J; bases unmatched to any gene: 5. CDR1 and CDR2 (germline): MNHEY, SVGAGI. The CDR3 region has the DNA TGTGCCAGCAGTTACTCGTGGGACAGCATTAATGAAAAACTGTTTTTT. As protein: CASSYSWDSINEKLFF.

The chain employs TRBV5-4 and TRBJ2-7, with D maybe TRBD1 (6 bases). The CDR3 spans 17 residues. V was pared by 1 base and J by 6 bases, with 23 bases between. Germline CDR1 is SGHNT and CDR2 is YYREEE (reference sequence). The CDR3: CASSLKIGGGSSVEQYF. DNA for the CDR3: TGTGCCAGCAGCTTGAAGATCGGTGGGGGCAGCTCGGTCGAGCAGTACTTC.

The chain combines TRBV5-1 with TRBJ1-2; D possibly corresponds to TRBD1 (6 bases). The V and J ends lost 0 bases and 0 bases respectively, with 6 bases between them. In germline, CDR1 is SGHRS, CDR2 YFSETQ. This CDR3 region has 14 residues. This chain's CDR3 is CASSLGDTNYGYTF. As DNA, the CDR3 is TGCGCCAGCAGCTTGGGGGACACTAACTATGGCTACACCTTC.

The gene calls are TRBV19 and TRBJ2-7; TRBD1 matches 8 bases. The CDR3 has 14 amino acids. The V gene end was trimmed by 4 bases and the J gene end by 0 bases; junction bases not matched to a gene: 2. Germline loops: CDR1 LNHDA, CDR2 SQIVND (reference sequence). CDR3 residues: CASSTGQVSYEQYF. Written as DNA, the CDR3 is TGTGCCAGTAGTACGGGACAGGTCTCCTACGAGCAGTACTTC.

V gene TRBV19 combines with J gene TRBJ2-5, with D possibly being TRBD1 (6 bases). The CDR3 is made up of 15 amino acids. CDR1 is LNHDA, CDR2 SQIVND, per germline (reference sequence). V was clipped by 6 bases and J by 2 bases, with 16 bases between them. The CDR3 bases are TGTGCCAGTAGCGAGTTAAACAGGGTACAAGAGACCCAGTACTTC. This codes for CASSELNRVQETQYF.

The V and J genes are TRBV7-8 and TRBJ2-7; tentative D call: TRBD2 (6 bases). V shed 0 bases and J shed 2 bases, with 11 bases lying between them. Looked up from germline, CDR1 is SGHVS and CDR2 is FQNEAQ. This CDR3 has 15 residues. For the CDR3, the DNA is TGTGCCAGCAGCTTAGCTGGGCGGGAAACCTACGAGCAGTACTTC. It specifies CASSLAGRETYEQYF.

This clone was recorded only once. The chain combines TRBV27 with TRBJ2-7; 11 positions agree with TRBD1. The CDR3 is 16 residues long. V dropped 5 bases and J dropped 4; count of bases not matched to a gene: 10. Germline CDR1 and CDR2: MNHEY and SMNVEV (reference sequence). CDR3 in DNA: TGTGCCAGCAGTCTCGACCGGGACAGGGGGAAGTACGAGCAGTACTTC. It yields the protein CASSLDRDRGKYEQYF.

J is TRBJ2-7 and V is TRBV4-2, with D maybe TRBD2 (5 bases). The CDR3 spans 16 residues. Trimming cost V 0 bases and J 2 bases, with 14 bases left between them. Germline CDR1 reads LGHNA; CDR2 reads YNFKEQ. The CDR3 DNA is TGTGCCAGCAGCCAAGAAGATGATGGCGGGCCCTACGAGCAGTACTTC. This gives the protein CASSQEDDGGPYEQYF.